This T cell receptor beta chain came from a study of blood T cells in healthy people across ages. Study-level background: Template switching caught about one barcoded beta molecule for each two T cells. Overall study findings and caveats: Naive T cell percentage by flow cytometry tracked strongly with beta diversity.

Sample-barcoded 5' priming and a J-beta primer mix drove a second PCR of roughly 7 to 11 cycles. Each CDR3 protein is one row after TCRdb ran MiXCR on the 5' RACE reads. This table holds 750,000 to 1,000,000 distinct CDR3 sequences, 29% found once. Many counts were recorded for this clonotype. No antigen is known for it. Germline V gene lookup returns CDR1 SNHLY and CDR2 FYNNEI. The CDR3 covers 16 residues. V lost 5 bases and J lost 3; bases outside the gene matches: 7. In addition, the sample was reused for a study of T cells of mothers and their children. That paper adds: Extraction yielded RNA that went, in full, into cDNA synthesis at roughly 1.5 ug per 15 ul.

V is TRBV2 and J is TRBJ2-4, with 10 nucleotides matching TRBD1. The sequenced material came from blood. The receptor was derived from a woman aged 40-49 years in good health. The CDR3 spells CASSPRQGAGKNIQYF. The CDR3 DNA is TGTGCCAGCAGTCCTCGACAGGGGGCTGGCAAAAACATTCAGTACTTC.